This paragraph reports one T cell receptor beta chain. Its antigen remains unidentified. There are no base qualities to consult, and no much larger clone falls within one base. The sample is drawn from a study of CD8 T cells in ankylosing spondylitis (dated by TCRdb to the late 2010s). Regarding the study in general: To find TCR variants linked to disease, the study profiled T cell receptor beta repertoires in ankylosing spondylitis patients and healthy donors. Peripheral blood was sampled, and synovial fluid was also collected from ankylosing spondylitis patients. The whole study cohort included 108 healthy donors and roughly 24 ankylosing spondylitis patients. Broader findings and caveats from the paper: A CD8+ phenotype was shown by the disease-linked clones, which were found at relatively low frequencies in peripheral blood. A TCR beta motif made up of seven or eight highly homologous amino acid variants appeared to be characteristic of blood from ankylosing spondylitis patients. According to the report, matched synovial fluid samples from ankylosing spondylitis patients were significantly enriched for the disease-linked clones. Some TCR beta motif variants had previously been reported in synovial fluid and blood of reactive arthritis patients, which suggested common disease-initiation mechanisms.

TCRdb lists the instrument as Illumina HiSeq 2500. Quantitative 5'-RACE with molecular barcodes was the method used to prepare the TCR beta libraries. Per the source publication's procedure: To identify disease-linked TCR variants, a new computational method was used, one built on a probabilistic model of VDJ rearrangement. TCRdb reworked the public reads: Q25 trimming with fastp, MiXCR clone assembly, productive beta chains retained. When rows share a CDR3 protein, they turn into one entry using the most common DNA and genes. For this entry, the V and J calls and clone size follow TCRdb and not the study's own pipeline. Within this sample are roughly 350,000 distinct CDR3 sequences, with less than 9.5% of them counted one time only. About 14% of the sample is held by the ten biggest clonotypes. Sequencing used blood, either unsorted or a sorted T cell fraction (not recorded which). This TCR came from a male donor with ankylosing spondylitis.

The DNA reads as follows: TGTGCCAGCACCTTGGAAGGGGCGGAGAACACCGGGGAGCTGTTTTTT. Translated, it gives CASTLEGAENTGELFF. This chain is built from TRBV6-2 or TRBV6-3 and TRBJ2-2, with TRBD1 tentatively as D gene (5 bases match). CDR1 and CDR2 are drawn from the germline V gene: MNHEY, SVGEGT. At the junction V is shortened by 7 bases and J by 1 base, with 16 bases in between. Inclusive of the bounding cysteine and phenylalanine, the CDR3 is 16 residues long. Of all the DNA, just the CDR3 is kept, 48 bases in frame from base 1.